A single sample is the source of the 13 T cell receptor beta chains below, sequenced in a study of cytotoxic CD8 clonotypes in ibrutinib-treated CLL. Assay: immunoSEQ multiplex PCR; the TCRdb copy retains only in-frame clones and omits some. The table shows tens of thousands of clones, with approximately 90% occurring only once. The specimen was PBMCs, collected after 12 months of ibrutinib treatment. Receptors originate from a human donor with chronic lymphocytic leukemia.

V gene TRBV2 combines with J gene TRBJ1-3; 9 positions agree with TRBD1. The V segment lost 5 bases and the J segment 4 bases; nucleotides outside the gene matches: 6. The CDR3 extends over 15 amino acids. CDR1 is SNHLY, CDR2 FYNNEI, per germline. For the CDR3, the DNA is TGTGCCAGCAGTACACAGGGGGCCTCAGGAAACACCATATATTTT. Its protein is CASSTQGASGNTIYF.

The gene calls are TRBV11-3 and TRBJ2-5; 11 bases are shared with TRBD2. The length of the CDR3 is 14 residues. With V trimmed by 5 bases and J by 9 bases, 8 bases remained unmatched. The germline CDR1 and CDR2 sequences are SGHNT and YENEEA. Here the CDR3 reads CASSPTSGVVPQYF. The CDR3, as DNA: TGTGCCAGCAGCCCGACTAGCGGGGTTGTGCCCCAGTACTTC. Looking up the rest from reference TRBV11-3 and TRBJ2-5 gives the full variable domain: EAGVVQSPRYKIIEKKQPVAFWCNPISGHNTLYWYLQNLGQGPELLIRYENEEAVDDSQLPKDRFSAERLKGVDSTLKIQPAELGDSAVYLCASSPTSGVVPQYFGPGTRLLVL.

The V gene is TRBV9, the J gene TRBJ2-7, with D possibly TRBD1 on 8 matching bases. V lost 3 bases and J 6 bases, leaving 31 bases between the germline ends. The CDR3 runs 19 residues. Germline loops: CDR1 SGDLS, CDR2 YYNGEE. The CDR3 protein is CASSERDRRLPDPRGEQYF. The CDR3 DNA follows: TGTGCCAGCAGCGAGCGGGACAGGAGGTTACCCGATCCTCGGGGCGAGCAGTACTTC.

The chain has TRBV27 and TRBJ2-7; D might be TRBD1 or TRBD2, each matching 5 bases. The CDR3 runs 14 residues. Germline values: CDR1 MNHEY, CDR2 SMNVEV (reference sequence). Deletions cut 4 bases from V and 2 bases from J, with 12 bases between. CDR3 sequence reads: CASSWDGIAYEQYF. In DNA, the CDR3 is TGTGCCAGCAGTTGGGACGGGATCGCCTACGAGCAGTACTTC.

This chain joins TRBV7-9 and TRBJ2-5; D may correspond to TRBD1 or TRBD2 (6 bases each). Trimming removed 4 bases from V and 5 bases from J, with 8 bases in between. The CDR3 length is 12 residues. Looked up from germline, CDR1 is SEHNR and CDR2 is FQNEAQ (reference sequence). The CDR3 DNA reads as TGTGCCAGCAGCTGGGGGGCCGAGACCCAGTACTTC. The encoded protein is CASSWGAETQYF.

The rearrangement links TRBV19 to TRBJ1-1, with D uncertain. The germline V and J ends were trimmed by 6 bases and 4 bases, with 18 bases remaining between them. The V gene's germline CDR1 is LNHDA and CDR2 SQIVND (reference sequence). The CDR3 contains 15 residues. CDR3 bases: TGTGCCAGTAGCCGGGCGGCGGGAGATGGCACTGAAGCTTTCTTT. Its translation is CASSRAAGDGTEAFF.

This clone was seen a single time. The V and J genes are TRBV10-1 and TRBJ2-1; a weak D match, TRBD2 (5 bases). The V end lost 2 bases, the J end lost 2 bases, and 10 bases lay between the germline ends. CDR1 and CDR2 (germline): WNHNN, SYGVQD (reference sequence). The CDR3 sequence is 15 residues long. The CDR3 sequence is CASSEDPRAYNEQFF. DNA of the CDR3: TGCGCCAGCAGTGAGGATCCGAGGGCCTACAATGAGCAGTTCTTC.

The chain is built from TRBV2 and TRBJ2-5; unclear D gene. This CDR3 is 12 amino acids long. Germline CDR1 and CDR2: SNHLY and FYNNEI. V was shortened by 2 bases and J by 5 bases, with 6 bases between the two germline ends. CDR3 protein: CASSETWETQYF. CDR3 sequence (DNA): TGTGCCAGCAGTGAAACCTGGGAGACCCAGTACTTC.

The V and J genes are TRBV27 and TRBJ1-2, with no clear D. The CDR3 is 16 amino acids. Germline V CDR1 and CDR2: MNHEY, SMNVEV (reference sequence). Trimming cost V 3 bases and J 6 bases, with 20 bases left between them. The CDR3 loop reads CASSFSSSLNLDGYTF. In DNA form, the CDR3 reads TGTGCCAGCAGTTTTTCGTCCAGCCTGAACTTAGATGGCTACACCTTC.

The chain joins TRBV7-2 to TRBJ2-5; 16 bases agree with TRBD2. V was clipped by 5 bases and J by 5 bases; unmatched bases: 11. This CDR3 comprises 18 residues. Germline-derived CDR1 and CDR2 are SGHTA and FQGNSA. CDR3 protein: CASSHGTSGRAGSETQYF. CDR3 DNA sequence: TGTGCCAGCAGCCACGGGACTAGCGGGAGGGCGGGCTCGGAGACCCAGTACTTC.

V usage is TRBV9 and J usage is TRBJ2-1; D not resolved. The V gene lost 2 bases and the J gene lost 3 bases, with 9 bases spanning the gap. This CDR3 has 14 residues. In germline, CDR1 is SGDLS, CDR2 YYNGEE. The CDR3 loop reads CASSVGNIYNEQFF. Written as DNA, the CDR3 is TGTGCCAGCAGCGTGGGGAACATCTACAATGAGCAGTTCTTC.

The chain recombines TRBV21-1 with TRBJ2-1; TRBD1, as called in the table, went unchecked against the DNA. TRBV21-1 is listed as a pseudogene. The CDR3 has 17 amino acids. CDR3 in amino acids: CASSKACISGFYNEQFF. The DNA of the CDR3 is TGTGCCAGCAGCAAAGCTTGCATCTCAGGGTTCTACAATGAGCAGTTCTTC.

This clone was counted a few times. The chain combines TRBV6-6 with TRBJ1-2; D is unclear. V lost 5 bases to trimming and J lost 8 bases, with 15 bases between them. This CDR3 comprises 13 residues. Germline values: CDR1 MNHNY, CDR2 SVGAGI (reference sequence). The DNA for the CDR3 is TGTGCCAGCAGTCACCCGGACTTACTCGGCTACACCTTC. Its protein is CASSHPDLLGYTF.